These 32 T cell receptor beta chains originate from one sample sequenced in a study of blood T cell repertoires in COVID-19. The method was immunoSEQ multiplex PCR; TCRdb's version includes in-frame clones alone and lacks a portion of them. This sample yields over 85,000 clones, of which roughly 77% are seen a single time; 24% belongs to the top ten. The specimen was peripheral blood. These receptors all come from a human donor in a cohort sampled during active COVID-19.

This clone was seen a few times. The chain couples TRBV20-1 to TRBJ2-2, with 9 bases lining up with TRBD2. Per the germline V gene, CDR1 is DFQATT and CDR2 is SNEGSKA (reference sequence). The CDR3 loop spans 16 amino acids. V trimming: 3 bases; J trimming: 7 bases; junction bases outside the gene matches: 12. The CDR3 is CSASNPIAGEGGELFF. Written as DNA, the CDR3 is TGCAGTGCTAGTAACCCGATAGCGGGAGAGGGCGGGGAGCTGTTTTTT.

This clone was seen once. The CDR3 DNA reads as TGTGCCAGCAGTTTACAGGGAACCCAGCATTTT. It encodes CASSLQGTQHF. The chain employs TRBV12-3 or TRBV12-4 and TRBJ1-5; tentative D call: TRBD1 (5 bases). The CDR3 sequence is 11 residues long. V was cut by 2 bases and J by 11 bases, with 7 bases left in between.

This chain links TRBV6-5 with TRBJ2-1; a possible D gene is TRBD2 (5 bases). Deletions cut 4 bases from V and 4 bases from J, with 14 bases between. CDR3 length: 15 amino acids. Germline CDR1 reads MNHEY; CDR2 reads SVGAGI. The CDR3 loop reads CASSLDSNDYNEQFF. In nucleotides, the CDR3 is TGTGCCAGCAGTTTGGACTCTAATGATTACAATGAGCAGTTCTTC.

The chain combines TRBV7-9 with TRBJ1-1; D is possibly TRBD1 (5 bases). The CDR3 consists of 15 residues. V lost 1 base and J lost 6, with 15 bases in between. Germline V gene sequence: CDR1 SEHNR, CDR2 FQNEAQ (reference sequence). The CDR3 nucleotides read TGTGCCAGCAGCTTAGGGACACTAACGTGGCCTGAAGCTTTCTTT. The encoded protein is CASSLGTLTWPEAFF.

The chain employs TRBV4-3 and TRBJ1-2; D may be TRBD1 (5 bases). CDR3 length: 13 residues. From germline, CDR1 is LGHNA and CDR2 YSLEER. Between the trimmed V and J ends, which lost 0 bases and 7 bases, there was a span of 9 bases. CDR3 sequence reads: CASSQEPGLGYTF. CDR3 nucleotides: TGCGCCAGCAGCCAAGAGCCAGGGCTTGGCTACACCTTC.

The rearrangement links TRBV19 to TRBJ2-7; 7 bases line up with TRBD1. Germline V CDR1 and CDR2: LNHDA, SQIVND (reference sequence). CDR3 length: 15 residues. The V and J ends lost 4 bases and 2 bases, in that order; junction bases with no gene match: 8. CDR3 sequence reads: CASSREDRDTYEQYF. The CDR3 coding sequence is TGTGCCAGTAGTAGAGAAGACAGGGACACCTACGAGCAGTACTTC.

The chain has TRBV6-4 and TRBJ2-1; TRBD1 matches at 9 bases. The CDR3 has 11 amino acids. V lost 9 bases to trimming and J lost 13 bases; unmatched junction nucleotides: 7. The germline CDR1 and CDR2 sequences are MRHNA and SNTAGT. CDR3 sequence reads: CARTWGQGQFF. In DNA, the CDR3 is TGTGCCAGGACCTGGGGACAGGGCCAGTTCTTC.

The chain is built from TRBV19 and TRBJ2-2; possibly TRBD2 for D (6 bases). V lost 4 bases and J lost 0, with 12 bases in between. This CDR3 has 16 amino acids. The germline CDR1 and CDR2 sequences are LNHDA and SQIVND (reference sequence). The CDR3: CASSSSLATNTGELFF. The CDR3, as DNA: TGTGCCAGTAGTAGTAGCCTAGCGACGAACACCGGGGAGCTGTTTTTT.

The chain links TRBV7-8 to TRBJ2-7; 9 nucleotides agree with TRBD2. The CDR3 length is 15 residues. V shed 5 bases, J shed 5 bases, and the junction held 10 bases outside the gene matches. CDR1 is SGHVS, CDR2 FQNEAQ, per germline. CDR3 DNA: TGTGCCAGCAGCCTTATTAGCGGGAGAGGGCACGAGCAGTACTTC. Its translation is CASSLISGRGHEQYF.

The CDR3 DNA sequence: TGTGCCAGCAGTGATCGGACTAGCGGGCCTAGCACAGATACGCAGTATTTT. Protein: CASSDRTSGPSTDTQYF. The rearrangement links TRBV6-1 to TRBJ2-3; 11 bases map to TRBD2. In germline, CDR1 is MNHNS, CDR2 SASEGT. There are 17 residues in the CDR3. The trim removed 3 bases at V and 0 bases at J, leaving 5 bases unmatched.

In DNA form, the CDR3 reads TGTGCCAGCAGCGCCCAGTACGAGCAGTACTTC. It yields the protein CASSAQYEQYF. This chain joins TRBV7-8 and TRBJ2-7; no clear D. Between the trimmed V and J ends, which lost 5 bases and 4 bases, there was a span of 6 bases. The CDR3 sequence is 11 residues long. Germline V gene lookup returns CDR1 SGHVS and CDR2 FQNEAQ.

The chain carries TRBV7-9 and TRBJ1-6; D is uncertain. The CDR3 consists of 14 residues. Per the germline V gene, CDR1 is SEHNR and CDR2 is FQNEAQ (reference sequence). V lost 3 bases, J lost 4 bases, and 7 bases lay in between. The chain's CDR3 is CASSLGGYNSPLHF. In DNA form, the CDR3 reads TGTGCCAGCAGCTTGGGCGGGTATAATTCACCCCTCCACTTT. The full variable domain, with the rest looked up from reference TRBV7-9 and TRBJ1-6, is DTGVSQNPRHKITKRGQNVTFRCDPISEHNRLYWYRQTLGQGPEFLTYFQNEAQLEKSRLLSDRFSAERPKGSFSTLEIQRTEQGDSAMYLCASSLGGYNSPLHFGNGTRLTVT.

The chain is built from TRBV5-6 and TRBJ1-6, with TRBD1 matching over 7 bases. CDR3 length equals 14 residues. V lost 6 bases to trimming and J lost 7 bases; unmatched junction nucleotides: 7. Germline CDR1 reads SGHDT; CDR2 reads YYEEEE. CDR3: CASIPTGTNSPLHF. The DNA of the CDR3 is TGTGCCAGCATCCCGACAGGGACGAATTCACCCCTCCACTTT. The full variable domain, completed using reference TRBV5-6 and TRBJ1-6, is DAGVTQSPTHLIKTRGQQVTLRCSPKSGHDTVSWYQQALGQGPQFIFQYYEEEERQRGNFPDRFSGHQFPNYSSELNVNALLLGDSALYLCASIPTGTNSPLHFGNGTRLTVT.

The chain is built from TRBV19 and TRBJ2-1; 10 bases map to TRBD2. This CDR3 is 15 amino acids long. V shed 7 bases and J 9 bases; nucleotides not matched to a gene: 12. CDR1 is LNHDA, CDR2 SQIVND, per germline (reference sequence). Here the CDR3 DNA reads TGTGCCAGTAAAGAAGCGGGAGGGCCTACCGGTGAGCAGTTCTTC. Translated: CASKEAGGPTGEQFF.

This chain connects TRBV27 to TRBJ2-3; D gene ambiguous. Germline V gene data show CDR1 as MNHEY and CDR2 as SMNVEV (reference sequence). V was pared by 5 bases and J by 1 base, with 19 bases between. This CDR3 is 17 amino acids long. The CDR3 nucleotides read TGTGCCAGCAGTCCCCTTCCACACGATTATGGCACAGATACGCAGTATTTT. It codes for CASSPLPHDYGTDTQYF.

J is TRBJ2-1 and V is TRBV24-1, with 14 bases matching TRBD2. CDR1 and CDR2 from the germline V gene are KGHDR and SFDVKD. The CDR3 covers 16 residues. The J segment lost 7 bases and the V segment lost 3 bases, leaving 4 bases of the junction unmatched. CDR3 nucleotide sequence: TGTGCCACCAGTGATACGGGACTAGCGGGAGAGAATGAGCAGTTCTTC. Its protein is CATSDTGLAGENEQFF.

The chain combines TRBV6-5 with TRBJ2-7; 9 nucleotides line up with TRBD1. The CDR3 totals 15 residues. Germline assignment: CDR1 MNHEY and CDR2 SVGAGI. V lost 5 bases, J lost 5 bases, and 10 bases stayed unmatched. Here the CDR3 reads CASSPRDRVTNEQYF. The DNA for the CDR3 is TGTGCCAGCAGTCCCCGGGACAGGGTGACAAACGAGCAGTACTTC.

This clone occurred once. The rearrangement links TRBV15 to TRBJ1-2; D is uncertain. Trimming stripped 3 bases from V and 7 bases from J, with 12 bases between. In germline, CDR1 is LNHNV, CDR2 YYDKDF (reference sequence). This CDR3 has 13 residues. Here the CDR3 reads CATSREDNSGYTF. Here the CDR3 DNA reads TGTGCCACCAGCAGGGAAGACAATTCTGGCTACACCTTC.

The rearrangement uses TRBV7-8 and TRBJ2-5, with D possibly matching TRBD1 (5 bases). The germline V and J ends were trimmed by 3 bases and 5 bases, with 13 bases remaining between them. Per germline, CDR1 SGHVS and CDR2 FQNEAQ. This CDR3 has 14 amino acids. CDR3 bases: TGTGCCAGCAGCTTCCCACAGGTGGGGGAGACCCAGTACTTC. This gives the protein CASSFPQVGETQYF.

The sample holds a few counts of this clone. The chain uses TRBV28 and TRBJ2-5; 11 nucleotides align to TRBD1. Unmatched junction bases numbered 8, after V lost 6 bases and J lost 5 bases. From germline, CDR1 is MDHEN and CDR2 SYDVKM. CDR3 length: 15 residues. The CDR3 sequence is CASRAGQGAGETQYF. DNA for the CDR3: TGTGCCAGCAGAGCCGGACAGGGGGCGGGGGAGACCCAGTACTTC.

Written as DNA, the CDR3 is TGTGCCAGCAGTTCAGACCACAGGGGGCGTACTGAAGCTTTCTTT. It encodes CASSSDHRGRTEAFF. The V and J genes are TRBV6-5 and TRBJ1-1, with 9 bases that match TRBD1. The CDR3 is 15 amino acids. Per the germline V gene, CDR1 is MNHEY and CDR2 is SVGAGI. V was clipped by 4 bases and J by 5 bases; unmatched bases: 8.

J is TRBJ2-5 and V is TRBV4-2; tentative D call: TRBD2 (6 bases). Trimming took off 3 bases at V and 5 bases at J, with 19 bases between the two ends. The CDR3 is made up of 16 amino acids. Germline values: CDR1 LGHNA, CDR2 YNFKEQ. In DNA form, the CDR3 reads TGTGCCAGCAGCCACGATTTGTATGCGGGGCAGGAGACCCAGTACTTC. Its protein is CASSHDLYAGQETQYF.

This sequence joins TRBV4-1 and TRBJ2-1; the match to TRBD2 covers 8 bases. This CDR3 has 15 amino acids. From germline, CDR1 is MGHRA and CDR2 YSYEKL. The V gene end was trimmed by 2 bases and the J gene end by 5 bases; junction bases not matched to a gene: 5. The CDR3 loop is CASSQLTSAHNEQFF. CDR3 nucleotides: TGCGCCAGCAGCCAACTGACTAGCGCCCACAATGAGCAGTTCTTC.

J is TRBJ1-5 and V is TRBV28; D might be TRBD1 (5 bases). Trimming left V 7 bases short and J 4 bases short, with 11 bases between. CDR3 length: 13 amino acids. The germline V gene encodes CDR1 MDHEN and CDR2 SYDVKM. The CDR3 nucleotides read TGTGCCAGCAATCCCGGGGGGAATCAGCCCCAGCATTTT. Translation: CASNPGGNQPQHF. Filled out from reference TRBV28 and TRBJ1-5, the complete variable domain reads DVKVTQSSRYLVKRTGEKVFLECVQDMDHENMFWYRQDPGLGLRLIYFSYDVKMKEKGDIPEGYSVSREKKERFSLILESASTNQTSMYLCASNPGGNQPQHFGDGTRLSIL.

The chain combines TRBV21-1 with TRBJ1-2; the table assigns TRBD1, which was not confirmed against the DNA. TRBV21-1 constitutes a pseudogene. This CDR3 region has 14 residues. This CDR3 is CASSKKQGRYGYTF. CDR3 sequence (DNA): TGTGCCAGCAGCAAAAAACAGGGGCGCTATGGCTACACCTTC.

This clone showed up just a few times. The chain is built from TRBV10-3 and TRBJ1-5; TRBD1 aligns across 8 bases. Trimming at V came to 4 bases and at J to 4 bases, leaving 6 bases not matched to a gene. Germline CDR1 ENHRY, CDR2 SYGVKD. This CDR3 region has 15 residues. The CDR3 loop reads CAISGSQGANQPQHF. CDR3 in DNA: TGTGCCATCAGTGGTTCCCAGGGGGCTAATCAGCCCCAGCATTTT.

The J gene is TRBJ2-5, the V gene TRBV18, with 10 bases identical to TRBD2. Trimming took 3 bases from V and 3 from J; bases not matched to a gene: 4. The CDR3 is 15 residues long. Germline CDR1 is KGHSH and CDR2 is LQKENI. This CDR3 is CASSPNGLAEETQYF. For the CDR3, the DNA is TGTGCCAGCTCACCGAACGGACTAGCGGAAGAGACCCAGTACTTC.

A single count supports this clone. The V gene is TRBV5-1, the J gene TRBJ1-2; tentatively, D is TRBD1 (6 bases). Germline V gives CDR1 SGHRS, CDR2 YFSETQ. The length of the CDR3 is 15 residues. The V end was cut by 0 bases, the J end by 6 bases, with 15 bases between. CDR3 sequence (DNA): TGCGCCAGCAGCTTGGAGCTCTCAGGGGATGATGGCTACACCTTC. This encodes CASSLELSGDDGYTF.

This chain connects TRBV11-2 to TRBJ2-1, with TRBD1 matching 12 bases. The CDR3 has 15 residues. The germline V gene has CDR1 SGHAT and CDR2 FQNNGV. Trimming at V came to 4 bases and at J to 6 bases, leaving 4 bases not matched to a gene. CDR3 in amino acids: CASSSGTGGFNEQFF. The CDR3 coding sequence is TGTGCCAGCAGCTCCGGGACAGGGGGCTTCAATGAGCAGTTCTTC.

This chain uses TRBV6-2 or TRBV6-3 with TRBJ2-1, with 13 bases matching TRBD2. Looked up from germline, CDR1 is MNHEY and CDR2 is SVGEGT. J was trimmed by 0 bases and V by 6 bases; bases with no gene match: 5. The CDR3 extends over 17 amino acids. CDR3 region: CASSRRTSGSSYNEQFF. CDR3 nucleotides: TGTGCCAGCAGCCGTCGGACTAGCGGGAGCTCCTACAATGAGCAGTTCTTC.

V and J are TRBV3-1 (or the pseudogene TRBV3-2) and TRBJ1-6; no definite D call. CDR3 length equals 12 residues. Germline CDR1 and CDR2: LGHDT and YNNKEL (reference sequence). The V gene lost 4 bases and the J gene lost 9 bases, with 7 bases spanning the gap. The CDR3 is CASSPGISPLHF. The CDR3 region has the DNA TGTGCCAGCAGCCCAGGAATTTCACCCCTCCACTTT.

J is TRBJ2-6 and V is TRBV27, with a possible D match to TRBD1 (6 bases). This CDR3 is built from 17 residues. Trimming stripped 8 bases from V and 0 bases from J, with 17 bases between. CDR1 and CDR2 from the germline V gene are MNHEY and SMNVEV (reference sequence). The CDR3 DNA is TGTGCCAGCCGGCGAAGGGACACCAGCTCTGGGGCCAACGTCCTGACTTTC. Its protein is CASRRRDTSSGANVLTF. The full variable domain, rest sourced from reference TRBV27 and TRBJ2-6, is EAQVTQNPRYLITVTGKKLTVTCSQNMNHEYMSWYRQDPGLGLRQIYYSMNVEVTDKGDVPEGYKVSRKEKRNFPLILESPSPNQTSLYFCASRRRDTSSGANVLTFGAGSRLTVL.